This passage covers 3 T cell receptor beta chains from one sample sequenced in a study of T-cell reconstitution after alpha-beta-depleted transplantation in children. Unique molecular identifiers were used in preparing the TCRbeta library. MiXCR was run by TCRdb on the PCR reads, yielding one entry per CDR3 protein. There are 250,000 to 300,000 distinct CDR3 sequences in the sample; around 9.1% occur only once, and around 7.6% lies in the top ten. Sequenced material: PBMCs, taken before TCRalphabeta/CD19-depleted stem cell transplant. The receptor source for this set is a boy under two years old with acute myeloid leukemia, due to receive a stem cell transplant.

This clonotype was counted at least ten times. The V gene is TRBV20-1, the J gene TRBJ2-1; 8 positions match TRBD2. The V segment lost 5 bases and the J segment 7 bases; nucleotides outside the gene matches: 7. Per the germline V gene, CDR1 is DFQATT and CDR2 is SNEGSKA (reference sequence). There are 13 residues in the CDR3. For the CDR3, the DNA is TGCAGTGCTTATAGCGGACTAGCAAATGAGCAGTTCTTC. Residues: CSAYSGLANEQFF.

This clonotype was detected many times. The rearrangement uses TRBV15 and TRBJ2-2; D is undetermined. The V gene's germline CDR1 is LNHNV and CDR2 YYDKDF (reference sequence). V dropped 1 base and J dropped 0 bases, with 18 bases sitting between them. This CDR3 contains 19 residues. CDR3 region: CATSRGSPGPTSNTGELFF. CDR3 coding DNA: TGTGCCACCAGCAGAGGAAGCCCCGGGCCGACATCGAACACCGGGGAGCTGTTTTTT.

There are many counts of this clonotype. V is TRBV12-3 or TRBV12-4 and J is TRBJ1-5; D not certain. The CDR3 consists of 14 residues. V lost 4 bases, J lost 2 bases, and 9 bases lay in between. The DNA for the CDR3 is TGTGCCAGCAGTTCACTACTGGGCAATCAGCCCCAGCATTTT. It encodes CASSSLLGNQPQHF.